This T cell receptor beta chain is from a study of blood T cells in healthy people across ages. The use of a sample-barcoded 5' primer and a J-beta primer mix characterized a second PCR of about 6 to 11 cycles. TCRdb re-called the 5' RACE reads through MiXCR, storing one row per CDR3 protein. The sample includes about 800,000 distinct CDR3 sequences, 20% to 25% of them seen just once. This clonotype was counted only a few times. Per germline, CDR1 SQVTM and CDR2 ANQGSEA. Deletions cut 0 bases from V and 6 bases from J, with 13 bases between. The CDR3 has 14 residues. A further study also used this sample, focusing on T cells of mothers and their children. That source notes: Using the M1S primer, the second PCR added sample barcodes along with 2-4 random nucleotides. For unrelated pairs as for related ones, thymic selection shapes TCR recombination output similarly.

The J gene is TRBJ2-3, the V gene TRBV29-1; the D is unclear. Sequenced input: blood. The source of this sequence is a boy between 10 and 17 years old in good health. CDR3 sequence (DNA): TGCAGCGTTGAAGATTTAAAGCGATCGGATACGCAGTATTTT. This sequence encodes CSVEDLKRSDTQYF.